This T cell receptor beta chain stems from a study of T cell responses to AZD1222 COVID-19 vaccine. Study-wide findings and caveats: The donor group comprised mostly white British people and more females; the analysis possibly underestimated clonal diversity.

Comment on this clone: Antigen specificity is unknown.

V was trimmed by 4 bases and J by 4 bases, leaving 20 bases between them. The CDR3 runs 17 residues. Germline lookup yields CDR1 LGHNA and CDR2 YSLEER. The repertoire was sequenced with immunoSEQ multiplex PCR; TCRdb's copy has only in-frame clones and lacks some. Among over 150,000 clones listed, around nine tenths were seen once. This chain links TRBV4-3 with TRBJ1-3; TRBD1 is a possible D gene (6 bases). The sequencing here drew on peripheral blood, taken 28 days after the second AZD1222 dose. This clonotype was obtained from an adult who received the AZD1222 COVID-19 vaccine. The CDR3 loop reads CASSPSKFDRLGNTIYF. CDR3 nucleotides: TGCGCCAGCAGCCCCTCAAAATTCGACAGGCTGGGAAACACCATATATTTT.